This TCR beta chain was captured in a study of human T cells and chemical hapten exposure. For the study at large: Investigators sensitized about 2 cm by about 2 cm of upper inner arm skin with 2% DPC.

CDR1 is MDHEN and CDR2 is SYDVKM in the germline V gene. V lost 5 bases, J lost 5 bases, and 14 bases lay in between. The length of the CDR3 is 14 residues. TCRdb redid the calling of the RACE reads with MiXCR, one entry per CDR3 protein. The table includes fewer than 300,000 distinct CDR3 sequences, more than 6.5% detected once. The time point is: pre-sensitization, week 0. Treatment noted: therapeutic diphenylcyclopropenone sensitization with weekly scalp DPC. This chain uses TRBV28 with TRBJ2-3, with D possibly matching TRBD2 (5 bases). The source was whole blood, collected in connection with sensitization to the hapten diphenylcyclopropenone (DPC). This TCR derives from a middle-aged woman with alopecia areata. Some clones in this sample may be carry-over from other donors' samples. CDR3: CASSPGFSVDTQYF. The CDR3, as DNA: TGTGCCAGCAGTCCGGGATTCAGCGTAGATACGCAGTATTTT.